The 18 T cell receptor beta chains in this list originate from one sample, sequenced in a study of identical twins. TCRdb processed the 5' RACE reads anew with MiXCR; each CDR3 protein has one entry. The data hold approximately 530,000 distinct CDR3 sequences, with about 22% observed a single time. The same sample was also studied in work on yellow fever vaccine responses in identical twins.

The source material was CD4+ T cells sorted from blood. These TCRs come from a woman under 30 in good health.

The CDR3 here is CASSPQGGFYGYTF. In nucleotides, the CDR3 is TGTGCCAGCAGCCCTCAGGGGGGGTTCTATGGCTACACCTTC. V gene TRBV12-3 or TRBV12-4 combines with J gene TRBJ1-2; the match to TRBD1 covers 7 bases. The ends lost 6 bases at V and 4 bases at J; junction bases unmatched: 8. The CDR3 contains 14 residues.

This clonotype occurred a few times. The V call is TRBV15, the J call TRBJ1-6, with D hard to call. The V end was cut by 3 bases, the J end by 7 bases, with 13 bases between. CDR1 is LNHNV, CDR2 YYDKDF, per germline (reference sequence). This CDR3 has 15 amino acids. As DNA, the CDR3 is TGTGCCACCAGCAGCTCCCCGGGCCAGAATTCACCCCTCCACTTT. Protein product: CATSSSPGQNSPLHF.

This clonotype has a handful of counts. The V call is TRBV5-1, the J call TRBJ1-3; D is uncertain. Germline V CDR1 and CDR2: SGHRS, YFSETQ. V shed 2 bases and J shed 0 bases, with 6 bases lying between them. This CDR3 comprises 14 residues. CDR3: CASSLSNSGNTIYF. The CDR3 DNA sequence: TGCGCCAGCAGCTTAAGCAACTCTGGAAACACCATATATTTT.

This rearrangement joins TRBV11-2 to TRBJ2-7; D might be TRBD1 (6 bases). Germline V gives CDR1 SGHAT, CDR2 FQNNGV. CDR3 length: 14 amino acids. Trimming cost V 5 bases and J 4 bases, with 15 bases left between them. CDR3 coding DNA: TGTGCCAGCAGCCCCAGGGGCCCTTTTTACGAGCAGTACGTC. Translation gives CASSPRGPFYEQYV.

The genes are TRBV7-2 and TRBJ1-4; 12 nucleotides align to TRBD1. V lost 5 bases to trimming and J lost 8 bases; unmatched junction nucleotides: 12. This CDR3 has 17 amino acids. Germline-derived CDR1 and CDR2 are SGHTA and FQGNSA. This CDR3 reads CASSTRGTGTGGEKLFF. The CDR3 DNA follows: TGTGCCAGCAGCACCCGGGGCACCGGGACAGGGGGCGAAAAACTGTTTTTT.

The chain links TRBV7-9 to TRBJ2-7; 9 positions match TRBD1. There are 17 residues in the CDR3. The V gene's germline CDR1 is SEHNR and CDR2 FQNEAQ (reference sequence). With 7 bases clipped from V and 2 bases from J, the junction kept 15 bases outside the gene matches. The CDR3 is CASIPLFGTGWTYEQYV. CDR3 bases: TGTGCCAGCATCCCTCTCTTTGGGACAGGGTGGACCTACGAGCAGTACGTC.

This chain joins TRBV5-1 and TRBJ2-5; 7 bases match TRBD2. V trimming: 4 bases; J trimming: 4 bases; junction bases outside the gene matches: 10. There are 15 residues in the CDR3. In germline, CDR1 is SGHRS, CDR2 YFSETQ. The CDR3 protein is CASSERGEGGETQYF. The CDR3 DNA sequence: TGCGCCAGCAGCGAACGGGGGGAAGGAGGAGAGACCCAGTACTTC.

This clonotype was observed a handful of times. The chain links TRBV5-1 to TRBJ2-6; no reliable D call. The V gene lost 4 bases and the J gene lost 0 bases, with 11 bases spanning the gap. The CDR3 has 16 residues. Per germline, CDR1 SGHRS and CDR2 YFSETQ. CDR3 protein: CASSGYSGSGANVLTF. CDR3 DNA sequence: TGCGCCAGCAGCGGATACTCGGGCTCTGGGGCCAACGTCCTGACTTTC.

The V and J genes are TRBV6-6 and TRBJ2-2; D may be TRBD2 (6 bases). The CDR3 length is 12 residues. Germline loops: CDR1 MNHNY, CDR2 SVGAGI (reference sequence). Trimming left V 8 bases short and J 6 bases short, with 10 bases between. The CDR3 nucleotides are TGTGCCAGCTTCGGGAGCTCCGGGGAGCTGTTTTTT. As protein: CASFGSSGELFF.

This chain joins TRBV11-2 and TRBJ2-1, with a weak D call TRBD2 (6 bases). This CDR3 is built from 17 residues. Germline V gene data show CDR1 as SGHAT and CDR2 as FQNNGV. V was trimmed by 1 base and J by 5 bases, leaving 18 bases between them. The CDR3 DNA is TGTGCCAGCAGCTTAGCCCCATGGGGGGTTTCGGACAATGAGCAGTTCTTC. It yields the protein CASSLAPWGVSDNEQFF.

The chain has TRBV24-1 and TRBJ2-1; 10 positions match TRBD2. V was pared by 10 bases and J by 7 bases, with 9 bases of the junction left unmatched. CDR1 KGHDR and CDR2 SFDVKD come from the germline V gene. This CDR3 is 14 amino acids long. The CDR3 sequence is CATRPSGRGNEQFF. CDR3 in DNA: TGTGCCACGCGACCCAGCGGGAGGGGGAATGAGCAGTTCTTC.

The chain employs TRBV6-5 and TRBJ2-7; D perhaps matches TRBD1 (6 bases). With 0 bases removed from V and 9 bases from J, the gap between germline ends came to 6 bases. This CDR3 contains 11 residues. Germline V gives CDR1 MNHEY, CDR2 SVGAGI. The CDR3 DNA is TGTGCCAGCAGTTACTCAGGGGGGCAGTACTTC. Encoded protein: CASSYSGGQYF.

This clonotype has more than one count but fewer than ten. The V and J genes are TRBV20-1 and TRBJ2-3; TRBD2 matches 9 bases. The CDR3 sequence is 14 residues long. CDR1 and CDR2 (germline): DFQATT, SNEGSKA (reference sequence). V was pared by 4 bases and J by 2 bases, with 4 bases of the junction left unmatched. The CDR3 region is CSAKLAGFTDTQYF. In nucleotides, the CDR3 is TGCAGTGCTAAGCTAGCGGGATTCACAGATACGCAGTATTTT.

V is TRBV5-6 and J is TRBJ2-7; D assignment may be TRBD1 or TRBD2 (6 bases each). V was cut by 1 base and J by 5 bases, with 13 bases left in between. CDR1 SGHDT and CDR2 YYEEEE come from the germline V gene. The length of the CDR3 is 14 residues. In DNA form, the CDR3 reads TGTGCCAGCAGCTTGAAAGGGGGAGGCCACGAGCAGTACTTC. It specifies CASSLKGGGHEQYF.

CDR3 residues: CSVESGGFRYF. CDR3 DNA: TGCAGCGTTGAATCAGGGGGGTTTCGGTACTTC. V gene TRBV29-1 combines with J gene TRBJ2-4, with D possibly being TRBD1 (7 bases). With 2 bases removed from V and 15 bases from J, the gap between germline ends came to 14 bases. This CDR3 is 11 amino acids long. CDR1 and CDR2 (germline): SQVTM, ANQGSEA.

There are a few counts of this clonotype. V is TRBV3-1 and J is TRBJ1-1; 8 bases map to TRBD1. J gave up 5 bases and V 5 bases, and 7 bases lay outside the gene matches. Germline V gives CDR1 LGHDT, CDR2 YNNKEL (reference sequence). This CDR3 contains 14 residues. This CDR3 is CASSKSGGRTEAFF. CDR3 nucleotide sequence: TGTGCCAGCAGCAAGTCAGGGGGCAGGACTGAAGCTTTCTTT.

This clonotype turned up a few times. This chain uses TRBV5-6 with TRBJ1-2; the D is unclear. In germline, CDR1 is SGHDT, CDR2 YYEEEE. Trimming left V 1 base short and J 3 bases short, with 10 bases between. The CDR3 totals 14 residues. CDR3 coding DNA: TGTGCCAGCAGCTTGTCGGGGTTGTACTATGGCTACACCTTC. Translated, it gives CASSLSGLYYGYTF. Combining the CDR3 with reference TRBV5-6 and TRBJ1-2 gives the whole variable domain DAGVTQSPTHLIKTRGQQVTLRCSPKSGHDTVSWYQQALGQGPQFIFQYYEEEERQRGNFPDRFSGHQFPNYSSELNVNALLLGDSALYLCASSLSGLYYGYTFGSGTRLTVV.

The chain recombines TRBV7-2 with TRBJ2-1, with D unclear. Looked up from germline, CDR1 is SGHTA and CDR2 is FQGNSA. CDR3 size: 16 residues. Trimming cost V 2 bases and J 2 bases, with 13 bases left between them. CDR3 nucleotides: TGTGCCAGCAGCTTATGGGTGGCCTCACCCTACAATGAGCAGTTCTTC. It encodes CASSLWVASPYNEQFF.